The following is a T cell receptor (beta chain) sequence with its context. This clone has more than one count but fewer than ten. Its antigen specificity is not known. No much larger clone exists at a distance of one base, and base qualities are not known. This sample is drawn from a study of blood T cell repertoires in COVID-19 (dated by TCRdb to about 2020). General notes on the study: Collaborator samples came from the United States, Italy and Spain and covered acute and convalescent phases of COVID-19. The prospective study material was composed of cDNA or gDNA derived from T cells, B-cell-depleted T cells, or PBMCs. Subjects who had been exposed to COVID-19, were actively infected with it, or had recovered from it provided the deeply sampled blood TCRbeta repertoires that made up the dataset. A freely available public database, intended as a resource for researchers studying the immune response to SARS-CoV-2, is where the repertoires were released. Samples came from the ongoing ImmuneRACE study (first 160 participants) plus 1,254 subjects from 6 global collaborators. Sample metadata almost always included a de-identified subject ID, COVID-19 status, age in years and sex. HLA class I and class II types, where available, came from metadata supplied by the sample provider rather than from assay-based typing. Study-level results and caveats: The quantity of clinical and demographic metadata differed by source and by participant and was supplied without curation.

The collaborating institutions used their own protocols to collect whole blood in K2EDTA tubes. Collaborator samples were shipped for TCRbeta analysis as frozen whole blood, isolated PBMCs, or DNA extracted from either sample type. TCRbeta CDR3 regions were amplified from genomic DNA using the immunoSEQ Assay, a bias-controlled multiplex PCR. The study's own analysis went as follows. The number of nucleated cells in each sample was estimated by amplification of reference gene primers within the assay. To quantify the absolute abundance of each unique TCRbeta CDR3 rearrangement, sequence reads were collapsed and filtered. For each sample, productive Simpson clonality was calculated as the square root of Simpson's diversity index over productive rearrangements. TCRdb carries this immuneACCESS record with in-frame sequences only. Its versions omit some clonotypes, under half of them owing to an unresolved V gene in the studies checked, with the rest unexplained. That table furnishes V, J and clone size, whereas the DNA furnished D and trimming. The sample table lists tens of thousands of clones, 75% to 90% of them with a count of one. The ten top clones hold approximately 8% of the sample.

V and J lose 0 bases and 6 bases, and a span of 15 bases separates them. The germline V gene supplies CDR1 SGHAT and CDR2 FQNNGV. Reading from cysteine to phenylalanine, the CDR3 counts 16 amino acids. The kept DNA is CDR3 alone, 48 bases in frame from the first base. The V gene is TRBV11-2 and the J gene is TRBJ2-1, and possibly TRBD2, on 7 matching bases. The TCR was taken from a human donor with active COVID-19. The donor label of this sample is uncertain. Sample: peripheral blood. The CDR3 amino acid sequence is: CASSLEGRGRLNEQFF. The nucleotide sequence is given as TGTGCCAGCAGCTTAGAAGGGCGGGGGCGCCTCAATGAGCAGTTCTTC. Extended through the reference TRBV11-2 and TRBJ2-1 proteins, this CDR3 yields the full variable domain: EAGVAQSPRYKIIEKRQSVAFWCNPISGHATLYWYQQILGQGPKLLIQFQNNGVVDDSQLPKDRFSAERLKGVDSTLKIQPAKLEDSAVYLCASSLEGRGRLNEQFFGPGTRLTVL.